This TCR beta chain comes out of a study of blood T cell repertoires in COVID-19. Whole-study context: Samples of COVID-19 (acute and convalescent) were obtained from the United States, Italy and Spain. PBMCs, B-cell-depleted T cells, or T cells provided the cDNA or gDNA that made up the material.

CDR3 length: 15 amino acids. V lost 5 bases and J 5 bases, leaving 15 bases between the germline ends. The V gene's germline CDR1 is KGHDR and CDR2 SFDVKD. Original methodology: Amplification of reference gene primers was used by the study to estimate nucleated cell counts. The protocol was immunoSEQ multiplex PCR, while the TCRdb copy is restricted to in-frame clones and leaves out a portion. V and J calls plus clone size are reproduced from that table; the DNA served to infer D and trimming. This table has roughly 170,000 clones, about 80% appearing once. Sequenced sample: peripheral blood. The TCR comes from a human donor in a cohort sampled during active COVID-19. The rearrangement uses TRBV24-1 and TRBJ2-1, with D tentatively TRBD1 (6 bases). The CDR3 region is CATSVVSKGDNEQFF. DNA of the CDR3: TGTGCCACCAGTGTCGTTAGTAAGGGGGACAATGAGCAGTTCTTC.